This T cell receptor beta chain is drawn from a study of blood T cell repertoires in COVID-19 (TCRdb year 2020). Describing the broader study: Collaborator samples came from the United States, Italy and Spain and covered acute and convalescent phases of COVID-19. The material from the prospective study consisted of cDNA or gDNA derived from T cells, B-cell-depleted T cells, or PBMCs. Deeply sampled blood TCRbeta repertoires from subjects exposed to, actively infected with, or recovered from COVID-19 were included in the dataset. The repertoires were released in a freely available public database meant as a resource for research on the immune response to SARS-CoV-2. Samples were obtained from the ongoing ImmuneRACE study (first 160 participants) and from 950 to 1,500 subjects provided by 6 global collaborators. A de-identified subject ID, COVID-19 status, age in years and sex were almost always included in the sample metadata. Where available, HLA class I and class II types were taken from metadata supplied by the sample provider and were not determined by assay-based typing.

TCRbeta CDR3 regions were amplified from genomic DNA using the immunoSEQ Assay, a bias-controlled multiplex PCR. Per the authors' processing: Nucleated cell counts per sample were estimated from amplification of reference gene primers within the assay. Sequence reads were collapsed and filtered to measure the absolute abundance of every unique TCRbeta CDR3 rearrangement. For each sample, productive Simpson clonality was calculated as the square root of Simpson's diversity index over productive rearrangements. In its TCRdb copy, this immuneACCESS table keeps in-frame sequences only and misses some clones. Where compared with another copy, unresolved V genes explain less than half of these, and the others have no known cause. V and J calls and clone size follow that table, whereas D and trimming were derived from the DNA. The sample records roughly 390,000 clones, more than 70% of which are singletons. 10% of the sample rests with the top ten.

On this clone: Its antigen remains unidentified. The sample holds no much larger clone one base away, and base qualities are not on file.

At one collaborating source in Seattle, patients were enrolled during active infection and were followed longitudinally through the course of disease. Whole blood was collected in K2EDTA tubes by collaborating institutions according to the institutions' own protocols. For TCRbeta analysis, collaborators shipped samples as frozen whole blood, isolated PBMCs, or DNA extracted from either of those sample types. As encoded in the germline V gene, CDR1 is SGHAT while CDR2 is FQNNGV. The CDR3 contains 14 residues, cysteine and phenylalanine counted. CDR3 DNA only is kept here, 42 bases in frame from base 1. V is pared back by 4 bases and J by 4 bases, with 11 bases lying between the germline termini. What the research found in general, with its limitations: The amount of clinical and demographic metadata varied by source and participant and was provided uncurated.

This receptor was obtained from a young woman with COVID-19, enrolled during active disease. Specimen: peripheral blood. The rearrangement joined TRBV11-2 to TRBJ1-3; the D gene lacks a confident call. The nucleotide sequence reads as follows: TGTGCCAGCAGCTCGACTACCCTCGGAAACACCATATATTTT. This yields the protein CASSSTTLGNTIYF.